This TCR beta chain was captured by sequencing in a study of shared clonotypes between healthy human individuals. Study-level findings and limits: Owing to a small donor count, the genetic and exposure-history diversity represented was limited.

Regarding this clone: Antigen specificity is unknown.

Running of the assay took place at deep level. The method was immunoSEQ multiplex PCR; TCRdb's version includes in-frame clones alone and lacks a portion of them. This sample has 2,500,000 or so clones, with just over 90% found just once. Per the germline V gene, CDR1 is MNHNS and CDR2 is SASEGT. The V gene lost 4 bases and the J gene lost 1 base, with 11 bases spanning the gap. The CDR3 loop spans 15 amino acids. The sample was naive CD4+ T cells sorted from blood. The subset denotes: CD45RA+ positively selected. The clonotype originates from a man younger than 30 in good health. V gene TRBV6-1 combines with J gene TRBJ1-5; D call uncertain. Written as DNA, the CDR3 is TGTGCCAGCAGTGTTATGCAGGCCAGCAATCAGCCCCAGCATTTT. This codes for CASSVMQASNQPQHF.